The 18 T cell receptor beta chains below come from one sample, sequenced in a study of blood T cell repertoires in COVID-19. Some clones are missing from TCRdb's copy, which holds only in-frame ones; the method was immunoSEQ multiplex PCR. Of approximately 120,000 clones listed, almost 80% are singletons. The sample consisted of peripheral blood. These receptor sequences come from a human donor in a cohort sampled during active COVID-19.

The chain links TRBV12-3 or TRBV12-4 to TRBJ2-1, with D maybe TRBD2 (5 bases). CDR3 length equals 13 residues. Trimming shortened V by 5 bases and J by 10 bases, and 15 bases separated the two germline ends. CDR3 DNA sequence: TGTGCCAGCAGTCGTAGCGTCGGGCTGGAGCAGTTCTTC. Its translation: CASSRSVGLEQFF.

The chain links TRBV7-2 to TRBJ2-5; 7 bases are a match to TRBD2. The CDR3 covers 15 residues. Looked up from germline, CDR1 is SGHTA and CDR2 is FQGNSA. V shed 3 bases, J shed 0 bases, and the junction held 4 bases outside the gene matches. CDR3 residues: CASSLWGGNQETQYF. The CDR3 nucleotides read TGTGCCAGCAGCTTGTGGGGAGGGAACCAAGAGACCCAGTACTTC.

CDR3 residues: CASSSMGTVGNTIYF. The DNA of the CDR3 is TGTGCCAGCAGCTCGATGGGGACAGTCGGAAACACCATATATTTT. The chain has TRBV7-3 and TRBJ1-3, with 7 bases that match TRBD1. The CDR3 length is 15 residues. CDR1 and CDR2 from the germline V gene are SGHTA and FQGTGA. V dropped 4 bases and J dropped 4; count of bases not matched to a gene: 7.

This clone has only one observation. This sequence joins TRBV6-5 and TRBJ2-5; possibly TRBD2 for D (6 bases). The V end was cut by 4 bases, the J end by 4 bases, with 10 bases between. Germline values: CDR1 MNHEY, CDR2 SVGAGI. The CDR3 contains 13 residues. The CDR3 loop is CASSLTRRETQYF. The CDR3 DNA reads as TGTGCCAGCAGTTTGACTAGAAGAGAGACCCAGTACTTC.

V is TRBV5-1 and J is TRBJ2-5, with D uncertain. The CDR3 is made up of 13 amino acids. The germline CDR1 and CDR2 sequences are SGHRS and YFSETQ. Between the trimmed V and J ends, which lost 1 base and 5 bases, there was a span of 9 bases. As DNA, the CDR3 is TGCGCCAGCAGCTTGTCGGCCGGGGAGACCCAGTACTTC. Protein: CASSLSAGETQYF.

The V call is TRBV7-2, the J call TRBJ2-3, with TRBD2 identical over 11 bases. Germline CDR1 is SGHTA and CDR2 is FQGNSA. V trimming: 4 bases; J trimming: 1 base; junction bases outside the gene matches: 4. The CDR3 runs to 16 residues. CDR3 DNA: TGTGCCAGCAGCTGGAGGACTAGCGGGCGCACAGATACGCAGTATTTT. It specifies CASSWRTSGRTDTQYF.

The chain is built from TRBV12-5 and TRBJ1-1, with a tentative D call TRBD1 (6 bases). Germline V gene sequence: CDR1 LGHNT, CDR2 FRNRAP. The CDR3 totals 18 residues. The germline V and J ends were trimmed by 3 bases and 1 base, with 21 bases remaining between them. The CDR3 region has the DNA TGTGCTAGTGGTTTAACCCTGGGGGGTAGGGGGGGGAACACTGAAGCTTTCTTT. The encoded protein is CASGLTLGGRGGNTEAFF.

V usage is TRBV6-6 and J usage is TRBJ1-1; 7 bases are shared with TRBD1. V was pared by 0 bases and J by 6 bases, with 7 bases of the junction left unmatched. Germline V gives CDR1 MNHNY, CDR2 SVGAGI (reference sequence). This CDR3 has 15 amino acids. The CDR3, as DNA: TGTGCCAGCAGTTACTCGAGGGCAGGGGGTCCTGAAGCTTTCTTT. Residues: CASSYSRAGGPEAFF.

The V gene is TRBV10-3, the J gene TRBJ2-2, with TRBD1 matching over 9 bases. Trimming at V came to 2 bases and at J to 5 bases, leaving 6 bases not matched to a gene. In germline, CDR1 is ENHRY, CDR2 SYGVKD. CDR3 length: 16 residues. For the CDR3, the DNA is TGTGCCATCAGTGAGCAGCCGGGACAGGGAACCGGGGAGCTGTTTTTT. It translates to CAISEQPGQGTGELFF.

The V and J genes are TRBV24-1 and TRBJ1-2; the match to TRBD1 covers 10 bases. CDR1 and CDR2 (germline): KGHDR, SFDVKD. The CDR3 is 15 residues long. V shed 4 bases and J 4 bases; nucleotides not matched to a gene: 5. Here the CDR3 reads CATSEGQGFPYGYTF. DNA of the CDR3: TGTGCCACCAGTGAGGGACAGGGGTTTCCCTATGGCTACACCTTC.

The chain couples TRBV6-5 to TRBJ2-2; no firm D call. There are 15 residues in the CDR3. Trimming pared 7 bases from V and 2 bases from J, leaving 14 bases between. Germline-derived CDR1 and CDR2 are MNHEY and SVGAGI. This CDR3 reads CASTSGRSNTGELFF. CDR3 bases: TGTGCCAGCACCTCAGGTCGTAGTAACACCGGGGAGCTGTTTTTT.

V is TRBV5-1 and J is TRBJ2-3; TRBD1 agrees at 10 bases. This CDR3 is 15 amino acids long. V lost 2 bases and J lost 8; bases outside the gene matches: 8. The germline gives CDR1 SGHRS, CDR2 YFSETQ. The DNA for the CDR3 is TGCGCCAGCAGCTTAGGTGGACAGGGGGTTGGTACGCAGTATTTT. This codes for CASSLGGQGVGTQYF.

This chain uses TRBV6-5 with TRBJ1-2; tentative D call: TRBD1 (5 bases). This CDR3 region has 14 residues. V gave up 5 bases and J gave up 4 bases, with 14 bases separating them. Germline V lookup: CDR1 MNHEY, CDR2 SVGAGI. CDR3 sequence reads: CASSPFGGTYGYTF. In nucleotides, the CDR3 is TGTGCCAGCAGTCCTTTTGGAGGGACCTATGGCTACACCTTC.

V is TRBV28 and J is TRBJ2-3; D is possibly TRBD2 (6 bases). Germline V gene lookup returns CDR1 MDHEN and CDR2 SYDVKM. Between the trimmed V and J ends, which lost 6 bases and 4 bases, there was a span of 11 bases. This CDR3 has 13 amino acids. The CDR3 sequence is CASRNPSADTQYF. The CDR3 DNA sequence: TGTGCCAGCAGGAATCCTAGCGCAGATACGCAGTATTTT. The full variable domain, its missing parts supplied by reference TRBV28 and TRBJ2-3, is DVKVTQSSRYLVKRTGEKVFLECVQDMDHENMFWYRQDPGLGLRLIYFSYDVKMKEKGDIPEGYSVSREKKERFSLILESASTNQTSMYLCASRNPSADTQYFGPGTRLTVL.

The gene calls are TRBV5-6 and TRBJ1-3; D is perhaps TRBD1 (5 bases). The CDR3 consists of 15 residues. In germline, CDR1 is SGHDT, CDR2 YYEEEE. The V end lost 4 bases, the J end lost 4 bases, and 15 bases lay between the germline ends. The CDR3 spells CASSTGLFLGNTIYF. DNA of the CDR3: TGTGCCAGCAGCACGGGACTCTTTTTAGGAAACACCATATATTTT.

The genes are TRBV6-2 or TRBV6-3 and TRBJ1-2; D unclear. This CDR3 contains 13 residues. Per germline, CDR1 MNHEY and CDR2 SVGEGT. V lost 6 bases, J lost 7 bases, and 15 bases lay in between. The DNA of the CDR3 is TGTGCCAGCAGCTTAAGTTCAATCGGTGGCTACACCTTC. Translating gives CASSLSSIGGYTF.

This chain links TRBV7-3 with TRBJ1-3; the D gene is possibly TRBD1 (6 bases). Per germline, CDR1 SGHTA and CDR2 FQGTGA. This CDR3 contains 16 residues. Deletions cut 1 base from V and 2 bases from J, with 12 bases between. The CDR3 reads CASSLNSPGAGNTIYF. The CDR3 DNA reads TGTGCCAGCAGCTTAAATTCCCCAGGGGCTGGAAACACCATATATTTT.

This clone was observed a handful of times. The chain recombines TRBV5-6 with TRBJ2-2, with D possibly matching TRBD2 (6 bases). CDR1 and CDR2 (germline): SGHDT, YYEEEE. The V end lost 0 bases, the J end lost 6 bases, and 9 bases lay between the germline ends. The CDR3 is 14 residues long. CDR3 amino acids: CASSLGRVPGELFF. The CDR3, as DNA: TGTGCCAGCAGCTTGGGGAGGGTGCCCGGGGAGCTGTTTTTT.